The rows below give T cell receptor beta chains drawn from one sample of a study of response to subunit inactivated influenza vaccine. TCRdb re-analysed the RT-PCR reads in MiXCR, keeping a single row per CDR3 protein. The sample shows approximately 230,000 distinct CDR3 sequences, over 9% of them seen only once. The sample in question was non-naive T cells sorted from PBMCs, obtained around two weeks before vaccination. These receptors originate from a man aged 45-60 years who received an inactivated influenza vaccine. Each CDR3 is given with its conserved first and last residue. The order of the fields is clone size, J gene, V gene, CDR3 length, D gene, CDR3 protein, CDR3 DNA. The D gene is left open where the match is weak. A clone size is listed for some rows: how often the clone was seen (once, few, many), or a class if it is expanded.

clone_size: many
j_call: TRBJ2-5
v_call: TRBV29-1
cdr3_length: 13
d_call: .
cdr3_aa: CSVDRGGQETQYF
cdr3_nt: TGCAGCGTTGATAGGGGGGGGCAAGAGACCCAGTACTTC

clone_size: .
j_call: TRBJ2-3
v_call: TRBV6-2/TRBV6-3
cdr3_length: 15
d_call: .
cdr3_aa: CASSAEGIFTDTQYF
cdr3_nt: TGTGCCAGCAGTGCTGAGGGGATATTCACAGATACGCAGTATTTT

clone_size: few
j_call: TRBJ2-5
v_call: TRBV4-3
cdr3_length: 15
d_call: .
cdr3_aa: CASSQEDRGRETQYF
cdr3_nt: TGCGCCAGCAGCCAAGAAGATCGGGGGCGAGAGACCCAGTACTTC

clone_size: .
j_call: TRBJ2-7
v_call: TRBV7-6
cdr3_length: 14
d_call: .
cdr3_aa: CASSAQGNSYEQYF
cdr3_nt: TGTGCCAGCAGCGCCCAGGGTAATTCCTACGAGCAGTACTTC

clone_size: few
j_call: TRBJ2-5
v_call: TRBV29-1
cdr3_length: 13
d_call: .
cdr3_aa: CSVVNSMMETQYF
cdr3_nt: TGCAGCGTTGTGAACAGTATGATGGAGACCCAGTACTTC

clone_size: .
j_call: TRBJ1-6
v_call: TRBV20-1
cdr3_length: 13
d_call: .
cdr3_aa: CSVLGLVNSPLHF
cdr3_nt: TGCAGTGTACTGGGGCTAGTTAATTCACCCCTCCACTTT

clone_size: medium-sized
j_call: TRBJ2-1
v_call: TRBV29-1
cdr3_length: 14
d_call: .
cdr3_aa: CSVGWDWVYNEQFF
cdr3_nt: TGCAGCGTTGGGTGGGATTGGGTTTACAATGAGCAGTTCTTC

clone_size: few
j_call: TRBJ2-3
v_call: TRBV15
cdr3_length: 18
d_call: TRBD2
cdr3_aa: CATSRDLGLAGNPDTQYF
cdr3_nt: TGTGCCACCAGCAGAGATCTAGGTCTAGCGGGGAACCCAGATACGCAGTATTTT

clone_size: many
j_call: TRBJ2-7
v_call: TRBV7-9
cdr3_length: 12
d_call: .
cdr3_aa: CASSSTDYEQYF
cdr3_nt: TGTGCCAGCAGCTCGACGGACTACGAGCAGTACTTC

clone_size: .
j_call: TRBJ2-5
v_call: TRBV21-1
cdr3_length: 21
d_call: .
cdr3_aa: CASSWGQTGTSGTWAQETQYF
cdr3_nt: TGTGCCAGCAGCTGGGGACAAACCGGGACTAGCGGGACCTGGGCCCAAGAGACCCAGTACTTC

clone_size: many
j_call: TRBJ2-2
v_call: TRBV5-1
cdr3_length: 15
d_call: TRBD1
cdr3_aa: CASSPQGQGLGELFF
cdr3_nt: TGCGCCAGCAGCCCCCAGGGACAGGGCCTCGGGGAGCTGTTTTTT

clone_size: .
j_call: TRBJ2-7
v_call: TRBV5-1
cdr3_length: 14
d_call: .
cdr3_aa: CASSSGDLGYEQYF
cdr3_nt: TGCGCCAGCAGCTCAGGGGATTTAGGGTACGAGCAGTACTTC

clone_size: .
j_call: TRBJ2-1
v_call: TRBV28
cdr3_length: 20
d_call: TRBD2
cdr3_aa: CASSLFQHPGLDTPYNEQFF
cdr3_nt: TGTGCCAGCAGTTTATTCCAACACCCGGGACTAGATACGCCCTACAATGAGCAGTTCTTC

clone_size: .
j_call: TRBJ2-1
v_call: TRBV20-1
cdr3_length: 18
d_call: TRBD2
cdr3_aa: CSAIPGLSNVGAYNEQFF
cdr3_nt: TGCAGTGCTATACCGGGACTATCAAACGTAGGGGCCTACAATGAGCAGTTCTTC

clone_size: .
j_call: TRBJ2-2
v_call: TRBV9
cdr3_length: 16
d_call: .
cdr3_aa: CASSVGADPVSGELFF
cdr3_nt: TGTGCCAGCAGCGTAGGGGCAGACCCGGTTTCCGGGGAGCTGTTTTTT

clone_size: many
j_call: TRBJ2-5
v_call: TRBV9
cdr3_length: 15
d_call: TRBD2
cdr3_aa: CASSGTSGGRETQYF
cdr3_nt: TGTGCCAGCAGCGGGACTAGCGGGGGGCGGGAGACCCAGTACTTC

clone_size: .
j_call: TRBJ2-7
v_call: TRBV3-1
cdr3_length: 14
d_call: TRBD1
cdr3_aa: CASRRGQGLGEQYF
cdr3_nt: TGTGCCAGCAGGAGGGGACAGGGATTAGGGGAGCAGTACTTC

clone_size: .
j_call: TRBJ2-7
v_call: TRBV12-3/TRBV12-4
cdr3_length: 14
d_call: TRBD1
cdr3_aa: CASSQRGRLNEQYF
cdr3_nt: TGTGCCAGCAGCCAGAGGGGGCGGTTGAACGAGCAGTACTTC

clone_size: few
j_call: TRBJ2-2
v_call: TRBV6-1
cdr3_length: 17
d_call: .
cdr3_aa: CASRRLGLARNTGELFF
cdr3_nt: TGTGCCAGCAGGAGACTCGGGCTAGCGAGGAACACCGGGGAGCTGTTTTTT

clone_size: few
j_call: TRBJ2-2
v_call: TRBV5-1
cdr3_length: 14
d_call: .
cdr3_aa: CASSLFADTGELFF
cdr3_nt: TGCGCCAGCAGCTTGTTCGCGGACACCGGGGAGCTGTTTTTT

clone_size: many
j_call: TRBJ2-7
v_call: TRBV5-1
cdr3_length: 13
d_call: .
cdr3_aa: CASSKLQGREQYF
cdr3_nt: TGCGCCAGCAGCAAATTACAGGGTCGAGAGCAGTACTTC

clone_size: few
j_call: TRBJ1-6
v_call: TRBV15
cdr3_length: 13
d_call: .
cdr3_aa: CATSRERDSPLHF
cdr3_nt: TGTGCCACCAGCAGAGAGCGGGATTCACCCCTCCACTTT

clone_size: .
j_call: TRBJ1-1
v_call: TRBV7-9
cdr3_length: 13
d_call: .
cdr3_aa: CASSLDLQGWAFF
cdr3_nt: TGTGCCAGCAGCTTAGATCTCCAGGGTTGGGCTTTCTTT